The present entry profiles one T cell receptor (beta chain) with its context. Its target is unknown. The data are from a study of cytomegalovirus exposure and HLA in healthy donors. Study-wide points: Rare sequences made up most TCRs, while some public TCRs were found in many donors. Reported findings show TCR beta sequences accurately forecast HLA-A and HLA-B alleles in most subjects.

The PCR ran on 60 Vbeta and 13 Jbeta primers. Clones were sequenced by immunoSEQ multiplex PCR, and TCRdb holds only the in-frame ones, with some missing. Of about 200,000 clones in the sample, around 80% were seen once. The CDR3 sequence is 15 residues long. V trimming: 3 bases; J trimming: 1 base; junction bases outside the gene matches: 4. Germline V lookup: CDR1 SGDLS, CDR2 YYNGEE. This TCR was recovered from a man aged 40-49 years in good health and CMV-seropositive. This rearrangement joins TRBV9 to TRBJ1-1; 9 bases line up with TRBD1. Material: PBMCs. Here the CDR3 reads CASSDGTGRNTEAFF. CDR3 nucleotide sequence: TGTGCCAGCAGCGACGGGACAGGGAGGAACACTGAAGCTTTCTTT.